This T cell receptor beta chain was captured in a study of monozygotic twins with inflammatory bowel disease. The cDNA of both the TCRalpha and TCRbeta chains was subjected to two nested PCRs of about 15 and 9 cycles. TCRdb reprocessed the 5' RACE reads, keeping one entry per CDR3 protein, no DNA. The sample features approximately 340,000 distinct CDR3 sequences, with around 2% in its top ten. The germline gives CDR1 ENHRY, CDR2 SYGVKD. This CDR3 has 15 residues. The material sequenced was blood. This sequence was found in a human donor with ulcerative colitis or Crohn's disease, or a healthy co-twin of an affected twin (not recorded which). The V gene is TRBV10-3, the J gene TRBJ2-1; TCRdb calls TRBD2, which cannot be checked without DNA. This CDR3 reads CAISESTAGGHEQFF.